This T cell receptor (beta chain) was sequenced in a study of graft-versus-host responses after intestinal transplantation. Study context: Grafts that recipients had were multivisceral, liver-intestinal, or isolated intestinal transplants. All of the recipients had induction that used anti-thymocyte globulin, then tacrolimus and steroids for about 3 years. Overall study findings and caveats: After transplant, early declines in HvG clones were associated with peak levels of circulating GvH clones. Recipient-marrow GvH clones were detected, some having first appeared in ileum or blood.

Germline V CDR1 and CDR2: SNHLY, FYNNEI. CDR3 length: 14 amino acids. Deletions cut 6 bases from V and 1 base from J, with 13 bases between. In the case of this clone: Its cognate antigen is unknown.

Data came from immunoSEQ multiplex PCR; TCRdb stores just in-frame clones and leaves some out. The profile shows tens of thousands of clones, roughly 96% of them singletons. This sample comprised unstimulated CD8+ T cells sorted from spleen or lymph node cells, obtained before transplant. This sequence joins TRBV2 and TRBJ2-7; D might be TRBD1 (5 bases). This sequence originates from a human donor who was the organ donor for an intestinal transplant. The CDR3 DNA reads TGTGCCAGCAGGGATGCGCGACAGTCCTACGAGCAGTACTTC. Its translation is CASRDARQSYEQYF.